These 5 T cell receptor beta chains originate from one sample sequenced in a study of OX40 agonist ivuxolimab in advanced cancers. Library preparation used the immunoSEQ multiplex PCR assay. Sourced from immuneACCESS, this table was stored by TCRdb with only in-frame sequences that have V and J called. A share of the clones is absent; for the studies checked, an unresolved V gene accounts for under half, and the remainder has no known explanation. Recorded for this sample are approximately 87,000 clones; more than 90% of them occurred a single time. Together, the top ten hold under 4% of the sample. Material: CD4+ or CD8+ T cells sorted from blood, obtained in a trial of the OX40 agonist ivuxolimab. These receptors were collected from an adult with an advanced solid tumor such as melanoma, head and neck, liver or kidney cancer.

The V gene is TRBV7-9, the J gene TRBJ2-5, with D tentatively TRBD1 or TRBD2 (7 bases each). The J call may not be correct, given that the DNA end is closer to TRBJ2-7. Germline V gene sequence: CDR1 SEHNR, CDR2 FQNEAQ (reference sequence). The CDR3 has 19 amino acids. CDR3 sequence reads: CASSAPGGGWDHTAYEQYF. CDR3 in DNA: TGTGCCAGCAGCGCCCCAGGGGGGGGTTGGGACCATACCGCGTACGAGCAGTACTTC.

The V call is TRBV27, the J call TRBJ2-7; no reliable D call. V was pared by 2 bases and J by 6 bases, with 20 bases between. The germline V gene encodes CDR1 MNHEY and CDR2 SMNVEV (reference sequence). The CDR3 is 16 residues long. The CDR3 sequence is CASSLNGHEWPLEQYF. The CDR3 DNA is TGTGCCAGCAGTTTAAACGGGCACGAGTGGCCTCTCGAGCAGTACTTC.

The J gene is TRBJ2-1, the V gene TRBV7-9, with D tentatively TRBD1 (6 bases). The CDR3 has 17 amino acids. CDR1 is SEHNR and CDR2 is FQNEAQ in the germline V gene (reference sequence). Trimming left V 4 bases short and J 4 bases short, with 20 bases between. The CDR3 loop is CASSSGHRVIGYNEQFF. The CDR3 DNA reads TGTGCCAGCAGCTCGGGACACCGAGTTATAGGATACAATGAGCAGTTCTTC. Looking up the rest from reference TRBV7-9 and TRBJ2-1 gives the full variable domain: DTGVSQNPRHKITKRGQNVTFRCDPISEHNRLYWYRQTLGQGPEFLTYFQNEAQLEKSRLLSDRFSAERPKGSFSTLEIQRTEQGDSAMYLCASSSGHRVIGYNEQFFGPGTRLTVL.

The chain carries TRBV18 and TRBJ2-2; no firm D call. V shed 0 bases and J shed 1 base, with 6 bases lying between them. The CDR3 consists of 15 residues. Germline loops: CDR1 KGHSH, CDR2 LQKENI. The CDR3 region has the DNA TGTGCCAGCTCACCACCTGACCAGAACACCGGGGAGCTGTTTTTT. Protein: CASSPPDQNTGELFF.

This sequence joins TRBV2 and TRBJ2-1, with 7 bases that match TRBD2. This CDR3 contains 14 residues. CDR1 and CDR2 (germline): SNHLY, FYNNEI. The ends lost 8 bases at V and 7 bases at J; junction bases unmatched: 11. CDR3 nucleotide sequence: TGTGCCAGCCGGGGGGAGGGCTTGTTGAATGAGCAGTTCTTC. Translated, it gives CASRGEGLLNEQFF.